Listed below are T cell receptor beta chains from one sample, sequenced in a study of response to subunit inactivated influenza vaccine. TCRdb ran MiXCR on the RT-PCR reads and lists one entry per CDR3 protein. The table lists roughly 620,000 distinct CDR3 sequences, 10% to 12% of them singletons. Separately, the same data were catalogued under a study of T cells expressing NK-cell markers.

The sample consisted of PBMCs from blood, taken on the day of vaccination. The source is a man between 50 and 59 years old who received an inactivated influenza vaccine. The CDR3 runs from the conserved cysteine through the conserved F or W. A D gene is named only where the DNA matches it firmly. Some rows mark clone size as missing; the rest say once, few, many or name a class of expanded clone.

v_gene	abundance	d_gene	j_gene	CDR3nt	CDR3aa
TRBV5-1	many	.	TRBJ1-1	TGCGCCAGCAGCTTCCTGAGGAACACTGAAGCTTTCTTT	CASSFLRNTEAFF
TRBV7-2	.	TRBD1	TRBJ1-1	TGTGCCAGCAGCTCTGACAGGGGTCGCACTGAAGCTTTCTTT	CASSSDRGRTEAFF
TRBV20-1	many	TRBD1	TRBJ1-4	TGCAGCGCAGGGGGCGCAGGGGAAAAACTGTTTTTT	CSAGGAGEKLFF
TRBV20-1	many	.	TRBJ1-3	TGCAGTGCTAGAGCCGCCAGCTCTGGAAACACCATATATTTT	CSARAASSGNTIYF
TRBV4-1	many	.	TRBJ1-4	TGCGCCAGCAGCTGGGGACTCGGAGAAAAACTGTTTTTT	CASSWGLGEKLFF
TRBV5-6	.	.	TRBJ1-2	TGTGCCAGCAGCTTCTCTCCGGGAAGAAACTATGGCTACACCTTC	CASSFSPGRNYGYTF
TRBV7-6	few	.	TRBJ2-7	TGTGCCAGCAGCCCCGTGTGTGTGGGGGAATGGGGTTGTTTC	CASSPVCVGEWGCF
TRBV29-1	.	.	TRBJ2-5	TGCAGCGTTTCTTGGTCGGAGGAGACCCAGTACTTC	CSVSWSEETQYF
TRBV15	.	.	TRBJ2-7	TGTGCCACCAGCAGAGATCGGGGGTTAGGGTACGAGCAGTACTTC	CATSRDRGLGYEQYF
TRBV15	few	.	TRBJ2-5	TGTGCCACCAGCCCAAGGGTGGGGGACCAAGAGACCCAGTACTTC	CATSPRVGDQETQYF
TRBV18	few	.	TRBJ2-1	TGTGCCAGCTCACAACGTGACCAACTAATCTCCTACAATGAGCAGTTCTTC	CASSQRDQLISYNEQFF
TRBV7-9	.	.	TRBJ2-1	TGTGCCAGCAACCCCAATGGAAAGTACAATGAGCAGTTCTTC	CASNPNGKYNEQFF
TRBV5-5	.	.	TRBJ2-4	TGTGCCAGCAGCTTGTGGGGGATCGGAAACATTCAGTACTTC	CASSLWGIGNIQYF
TRBV2	.	TRBD2	TRBJ2-3	TGTGCCAGCAGTGAAATGACTAGCGGCACAGATACGCAGTATTTT	CASSEMTSGTDTQYF
TRBV12-3/TRBV12-4	.	.	TRBJ2-5	TGTGCCATCAGTTTACAAGACGTCCGGTCAGAGACCCAGTACTTC	CAISLQDVRSETQYF
TRBV10-2	.	.	TRBJ2-7	TGCGCCAGCAGCATATCGGGCAGGGAGGAGCAGTACTTC	CASSISGREEQYF
TRBV21-1	few	.	TRBJ2-1	TGTGCCAGCAGATGGGGGAGACGGTTCTTC	CASRWGRRFF
TRBV7-9	.	.	TRBJ2-5	TGTGCCAGCAGCTCCGGGTCTCCCCCAAAGACCCAGTACTTC	CASSSGSPPKTQYF
TRBV20-1	.	.	TRBJ2-5	TGCAGTGCTAGAGATTTGGTAGCGGCGCAAGAGACCCAGTACTTC	CSARDLVAAQETQYF
TRBV11-3	few	.	TRBJ2-3	TGTGCCAGCAGCCCCGGGGGCTCTTTCGCAGATACGCAGTATTTT	CASSPGGSFADTQYF
TRBV20-1	few	TRBD2	TRBJ2-3	TGCAGTGCTAAGGGGCGGGAGGAACGCACAGATACGCAGTATTTT	CSAKGREERTDTQYF
TRBV2	few	TRBD2	TRBJ2-7	TGTGCCAGCAGCCCGGGACTAGCGGGAGGGAGCTCCTACGAGCAGTACTTC	CASSPGLAGGSSYEQYF
TRBV5-1	.	.	TRBJ2-2	TGCGCCAGCAGCCAACGGGGGCTAGCGTTAACCGGGGAGCTGTTTTTT	CASSQRGLALTGELFF
TRBV28	.	.	TRBJ2-1	TGTGCCAGCACCCGGGATGATGAGCAGTTCTTC	CASTRDDEQFF
TRBV6-1	.	TRBD2	TRBJ2-5	TGTGCCAGCCTCGGACTAGCCCAAGAGACCCAGTACTTC	CASLGLAQETQYF
TRBV19	.	TRBD1	TRBJ2-7	TGTGCCAGTAGAGAGACAGGGGAATACGAGCAGTACTTC	CASRETGEYEQYF
TRBV6-2/TRBV6-3	many	.	TRBJ2-2	TGTGCCAGCAGTTACTCCTTATGGAGACAACCCGAGAGGTACACCGGGGAGCTGTTTTTT	CASSYSLWRQPERYTGELFF
TRBV7-2	.	TRBD2	TRBJ2-5	TGTGCCAGCAGCTTAAATGGGGGAGGGCAGGGAGAGACCCAGTACTTC	CASSLNGGGQGETQYF
TRBV7-9	.	.	TRBJ1-1	TGTGCCAGCAGCTTACAGGGATTGGCCACTGAAGCTTTCTTT	CASSLQGLATEAFF
TRBV7-2	many	.	TRBJ2-2	TGTGCCAGCAGCTTAGTGGCGGGGCCTACCGGGGAGCTGTTTTTT	CASSLVAGPTGELFF
TRBV14	few	.	TRBJ2-5	TGTGCCAGCAGCCAAGGAGCGGAAGAGACCCAGTACTTC	CASSQGAEETQYF
TRBV10-3	.	.	TRBJ2-7	TGTGCCATCGGTGAGAGCTACGAGCAGTACTTC	CAIGESYEQYF
TRBV20-1	few	TRBD1	TRBJ2-3	TGCAGTGCTAGAGATGACAGGGGGCGTGGAGATACGCAGTATTTT	CSARDDRGRGDTQYF
TRBV20-1	.	.	TRBJ1-4	TGCAGTGCGACGGACGGTTACAATGAAAAACTGTTTTTT	CSATDGYNEKLFF
TRBV4-2	.	.	TRBJ2-3	TGTGCCAGCAGCCATCGCGTTGCGGGTGGCGCAGATACGCAGTATTTT	CASSHRVAGGADTQYF
TRBV6-1	.	TRBD1	TRBJ1-6	TGTGCCAGCAGTCGATCCGGGACAGATTATAATTCACCCCTCCACTTT	CASSRSGTDYNSPLHF
TRBV7-2	.	.	TRBJ2-3	TGTGCCAGCAGCTTAGGGAGAGCCGGGGCGCCGCAGTATTTT	CASSLGRAGAPQYF
TRBV7-9	few	.	TRBJ2-7	TGTGCCAGCAGCTTAGTTACAGCGGCCTCCTACGAGCAGTACTTC	CASSLVTAASYEQYF
TRBV5-1	few	.	TRBJ2-6	TGCGCCAGCAGCTTGCCGGCCAGGGGATCTGGGGCCAACGTCCTGACTTTC	CASSLPARGSGANVLTF
TRBV27	.	.	TRBJ2-2	TGTGCCAGCAGTTTATCGGGGGAGACGAACACCGGGGAGCTGTTTTTT	CASSLSGETNTGELFF
TRBV12-3/TRBV12-4	few	.	TRBJ1-5	TGTGCCAGCAAACGGGGTAATCAGCCCCAGCATTTT	CASKRGNQPQHF
TRBV6-2/TRBV6-3	.	.	TRBJ2-3	TGTGCCAGCAAAGGAAACGAGAACACAGATACGCAGTATTTT	CASKGNENTDTQYF
TRBV20-1	few	TRBD2	TRBJ2-7	TGCAGTGCTCCGGATCCCTCAGCGGGGGGGTACGAGCAGTACTTC	CSAPDPSAGGYEQYF
TRBV6-1	few	.	TRBJ2-2	TGTGCCAGCGGTCGGGGTGGCAGGGCGAACACCGGGGAGCTGTTTTTT	CASGRGGRANTGELFF
TRBV20-1	.	TRBD2	TRBJ2-5	TGCAGTGCTAGAGTGGGGCTAGCGGGAGCAGAGACCCAGTACTTC	CSARVGLAGAETQYF
TRBV29-1	few	.	TRBJ2-4	TGCAGCGTTGGAGGCAATGAGCCTTTAGCCAAAAACATTCAGTACTTC	CSVGGNEPLAKNIQYF
TRBV9	.	.	TRBJ2-5	TGTGCCAGCAGCCCGGACCGATTCTCACAAGAGACCCAGTACTTC	CASSPDRFSQETQYF
TRBV29-1	.	TRBD2	TRBJ2-3	TGCAGCGTAGCTCGACTAGCGGGAGGGACAGATACGCAGTATTTT	CSVARLAGGTDTQYF
TRBV4-3	.	TRBD2	TRBJ2-2	TGCGCCAGCAGCCAATTCTTGGTAGCGGGGGATTACACCGGGGAGCTGTTTTTT	CASSQFLVAGDYTGELFF
TRBV12-3/TRBV12-4	many	TRBD2	TRBJ2-7	TGTGCCAGCAGTCTCACCCCTCTTCGGAGCGGGAGCCACGAGCAGTACTTC	CASSLTPLRSGSHEQYF
TRBV12-3/TRBV12-4	few	.	TRBJ1-5	TGTGCCAGCAGTCACGGGGCGCTTAGCAATCAGCCCCAGCATTTT	CASSHGALSNQPQHF
TRBV24-1	.	.	TRBJ1-5	TGTGCCACCAGTGATTTTGACGATCAGCCCCAGCATTTT	CATSDFDDQPQHF
TRBV15	once	.	TRBJ2-1	TGTGCCACCAGCAGAGATCGGACAGTAACGGTCGGAGGGCAGTTCTTC	CATSRDRTVTVGGQFF
TRBV20-1	few	.	TRBJ2-7	TGCAGTGCTAGAAACCTCGAGCAGTACTTC	CSARNLEQYF
TRBV7-2	few	TRBD1	TRBJ2-1	TGTGCCAGCGCAGAGGGACAGGGCCGATACAATGAGCAGTTCTTC	CASAEGQGRYNEQFF
TRBV2	few	.	TRBJ1-2	TGTGCCAGCAGTGGTAGTGGGGAATACTATGGCTACACCTTC	CASSGSGEYYGYTF
TRBV11-1	many	.	TRBJ2-6	TGTGCCAGCAGCCGACCTGGGGCCAACGTCCTGACTTTC	CASSRPGANVLTF